Below, 6 T cell receptor beta chains from the same sample are listed, as sequenced in a study of T cell responses to AZD1222 COVID-19 vaccine. Generated by immunoSEQ multiplex PCR, the TCRdb table keeps only in-frame clones and is missing some. The table has about 140,000 clones, 85% to 95% seen once. The specimen comprised peripheral blood, sampled after recovery from COVID-19. The receptors here all came from an adult who had recovered from COVID-19.

J is TRBJ1-5 and V is TRBV29-1, with D unclear. The CDR3 consists of 13 residues. Trimming took 6 bases from V and 6 from J, leaving 15 bases between them. From germline, CDR1 is SQVTM and CDR2 ANQGSEA. The CDR3 region is CSVKEGFGQPQHF. The CDR3 DNA sequence: TGCAGCGTCAAGGAAGGGTTCGGTCAGCCCCAGCATTTT.

V usage is TRBV13 and J usage is TRBJ2-7, with 11 bases that match TRBD2. V gave up 0 bases and J gave up 10 bases; unmatched junction bases: 11. Per the germline V gene, CDR1 is PRHDT and CDR2 is FYEKMQ (reference sequence). The CDR3 contains 16 residues. The CDR3 protein is CASSLGRLAGRVKQYF. CDR3 bases: TGTGCCAGCAGCTTAGGTAGACTAGCGGGAAGGGTAAAACAGTACTTC.

The CDR3 is CASSRRQGASNQPQHF. The CDR3 nucleotides read TGTGCCAGCAGCCGTAGACAGGGGGCTAGCAATCAGCCCCAGCATTTT. The chain employs TRBV6-2 or TRBV6-3 and TRBJ1-5; TRBD1 aligns across 10 bases. The V and J ends lost 6 bases and 0 bases, in that order; junction bases with no gene match: 5. CDR1 and CDR2 from the germline V gene are MNHEY and SVGEGT. The CDR3 runs to 16 residues.

The rearrangement links TRBV5-4 to TRBJ1-2; D is ambiguous. Germline V gene data show CDR1 as SGHNT and CDR2 as YYREEE (reference sequence). V lost 5 bases, J lost 0 bases, and 5 bases lay in between. The CDR3 extends over 12 amino acids. In DNA, the CDR3 is TGTGCCAGCAGAGAACCTAACTATGGCTACACCTTC. Its translation: CASREPNYGYTF.

This chain joins TRBV27 and TRBJ2-1; 7 nucleotides agree with TRBD2. Germline V lookup: CDR1 MNHEY, CDR2 SMNVEV (reference sequence). Losses at the gene ends were 6 bases for V and 2 bases for J; bases not matched to a gene: 4. CDR3 length equals 14 residues. The CDR3 region is CASRAGVAYNEQFF. CDR3 DNA sequence: TGTGCCAGCAGGGCGGGAGTGGCCTACAATGAGCAGTTCTTC.

The genes are TRBV19 and TRBJ1-6; the D gene is possibly TRBD1 (5 bases). CDR1 is LNHDA and CDR2 is SQIVND in the germline V gene (reference sequence). This CDR3 region has 15 residues. The V end lost 4 bases, the J end lost 6 bases, and 13 bases lay between the germline ends. CDR3 nucleotide sequence: TGTGCCAGTAGTACGGCCGGGACCCCTAATTCACCCCTCCACTTT. This translates into CASSTAGTPNSPLHF.